These 5 T cell receptor beta chains share one sample of origin, sequenced in a study of T cells in Graves' hyperthyroidism and ophthalmopathy. What was amplified from RNA transcripts were TCR beta CDR3 regions. A set of HTBI primers served as the primers for a first-round RT-PCR of the TCR CDR3. TCRdb used MiXCR to reprocess the multiplex PCR reads, holding one entry per CDR3 protein. The sample lists around 800,000 distinct CDR3 sequences; 35% to 45% were seen once. Input material: blood. The receptors originated from a man younger than 35 with Graves' hyperthyroidism.

There are many counts of this clonotype. CDR3 sequence reads: CASSLAPGPYYGYTF. As DNA, the CDR3 is TGTGCCAGCAGCTTAGCCCCAGGGCCCTACTATGGCTACACCTTC. V and J are TRBV7-2 and TRBJ1-2, with D perhaps matching TRBD1 (5 bases). Trimming left V 0 bases short and J 3 bases short, with 11 bases between. Germline V gene data show CDR1 as SGHTA and CDR2 as FQGNSA. The CDR3 has 15 amino acids.

This clonotype was found many times. The rearrangement joins TRBV29-1 to TRBJ1-1, with D unclear. Trimming took 8 bases from V and 0 from J, leaving 13 bases between them. Germline CDR1 and CDR2: SQVTM and ANQGSEA. The CDR3 contains 13 residues. Here the CDR3 DNA reads TGCAGCATTGCACCCGGGATGAACACTGAAGCTTTCTTT. It specifies CSIAPGMNTEAFF.

The V and J genes are TRBV9 and TRBJ1-5, with 7 bases identical to TRBD1. CDR3 length: 13 amino acids. Germline trimming cut 6 bases from V and 6 bases from J; bases unmatched to any gene: 6. Germline values: CDR1 SGDLS, CDR2 YYNGEE. The CDR3, as DNA: TGTGCCAGCAATGACAGGGATTTTCAGCCCCAGCATTTT. As protein: CASNDRDFQPQHF.

The gene calls are TRBV6-5 and TRBJ2-7, with D hard to call. V was clipped by 1 base and J by 4 bases, with 14 bases between them. There are 15 residues in the CDR3. Per the germline V gene, CDR1 is MNHEY and CDR2 is SVGAGI. The CDR3, as DNA: TGTGCCAGCAGTTACTTAGGCACCAGAGCATACGAGCAGTACTTC. Residues: CASSYLGTRAYEQYF.

V gene TRBV12-3 or TRBV12-4 combines with J gene TRBJ1-1; D is unclear. V gave up 7 bases and J gave up 0 bases, with 18 bases separating them. This CDR3 is 16 amino acids long. The CDR3 is CASNPGPSILNTEAFF. The CDR3 DNA reads TGTGCCAGCAACCCAGGACCGTCGATTTTGAACACTGAAGCTTTCTTT.